This T cell receptor (beta chain) was sequenced in a study of blood T cell repertoires in COVID-19. Overall study: The United States, Italy and Spain supplied acute and convalescent COVID-19 samples. From T cells, B-cell-depleted T cells, or PBMCs came the material, which was cDNA or gDNA.

Original handling: Amplifying reference gene primers gave estimates of nucleated cell counts. Generated by immunoSEQ multiplex PCR, the TCRdb table keeps only in-frame clones and is missing some. V and J calls and clone size follow that table, whereas D and trimming were derived from the DNA. This table has some 670,000 clones, 90% appearing once. Germline CDR1 reads DFQATT; CDR2 reads SNEGSKA (reference sequence). V lost 3 bases to trimming and J lost 5 bases; unmatched junction nucleotides: 6. The CDR3 extends over 13 amino acids. The gene calls are TRBV20-1 and TRBJ2-5; 7 bases fit TRBD2. Source material: peripheral blood. This TCR derives from a woman aged 18-29 years with acute or convalescent COVID-19. CDR3 in DNA: TGCAGTGCTAGTCCGGGGGGTAGGGAGACCCAGTACTTC. Translated: CSASPGGRETQYF.